One sample yielded the 21 T cell receptor beta chains listed below, sequenced in a study of blood T cell repertoires in COVID-19. This table comes from immunoSEQ multiplex PCR, and its TCRdb copy is limited to in-frame clones, with some not included. The table records about 200,000 clones, around 92% of them present only once. The sequenced sample was PBMCs or T cells enriched from blood (not recorded which). Receptors were obtained from a woman aged 25-40 years with acute COVID-19.

This chain uses TRBV7-9 with TRBJ1-5; TRBD1 is a possible D gene (5 bases). Germline CDR1 is SEHNR and CDR2 is FQNEAQ (reference sequence). There are 15 residues in the CDR3. Trimming took off 2 bases at V and 0 bases at J, with 8 bases between the two ends. The DNA for the CDR3 is TGTGCCAGCAGCTTACAGGGAAATAGCAATCAGCCCCAGCATTTT. Encoded protein: CASSLQGNSNQPQHF.

This rearrangement joins TRBV25-1 to TRBJ1-2, with D possibly TRBD1 on 5 matching bases. V was clipped by 4 bases and J by 6 bases, with 18 bases between them. CDR3 length equals 15 residues. CDR1 is MGHDK, CDR2 SYGVNS, per germline. Here the CDR3 reads CASSAAWDGRDGYTF. Here the CDR3 DNA reads TGTGCCAGCAGTGCAGCCTGGGACGGGAGGGATGGCTACACCTTC.

J is TRBJ2-2 and V is TRBV10-1, with 8 bases fitting TRBD1. Trimming at V came to 3 bases and at J to 4 bases, leaving 4 bases not matched to a gene. Germline CDR1 is WNHNN and CDR2 is SYGVQD (reference sequence). The CDR3 consists of 15 residues. DNA of the CDR3: TGCGCCAGCAGTGACGGGACAGGCTCCACCGGGGAGCTGTTTTTT. Encoded protein: CASSDGTGSTGELFF.

The chain carries TRBV4-1 and TRBJ1-3; D is unclear. CDR3 length: 15 amino acids. CDR1 and CDR2 from the germline V gene are MGHRA and YSYEKL. Deletions cut 3 bases from V and 1 base from J, with 10 bases between. The CDR3 nucleotides read TGCGCCAGCAGCCAGGGCCTTGGTTCTGGAAACACCATATATTTT. Translating gives CASSQGLGSGNTIYF.

V is TRBV30 and J is TRBJ1-1; TRBD1 matches 7 bases. Germline V gene sequence: CDR1 GTSNPN, CDR2 SVGIG (reference sequence). V shed 3 bases, J shed 0 bases, and the junction held 7 bases outside the gene matches. The CDR3 sequence is 15 residues long. CDR3 in DNA: TGTGCCTGGAGCCGCGACAGGGAATTGAACACTGAAGCTTTCTTT. This translates into CAWSRDRELNTEAFF.

The chain combines TRBV5-1 with TRBJ2-7; D possibly corresponds to TRBD1 (5 bases). Germline V lookup: CDR1 SGHRS, CDR2 YFSETQ. V lost 4 bases to trimming and J lost 6 bases, with 14 bases between them. This CDR3 spans 13 amino acids. CDR3 in DNA: TGCGCCAGCAGCGATCCCAGGGCAGGCGAGCAGTACTTC. Protein: CASSDPRAGEQYF.

CDR3 in amino acids: CASSSGYSNQPQHF. The CDR3, as DNA: TGTGCCAGCAGCTCGGGTTACAGCAATCAGCCCCAGCATTTT. The gene calls are TRBV7-9 and TRBJ1-5; D is ambiguous. From germline, CDR1 is SEHNR and CDR2 FQNEAQ (reference sequence). The V end was cut by 4 bases, the J end by 1 base, with 8 bases between. This CDR3 region has 14 residues.

The gene calls are TRBV30 and TRBJ2-5, with 7 positions matching TRBD2. The CDR3 length is 12 residues. Trimming took 4 bases from V and 5 from J; bases not matched to a gene: 4. Germline V gene sequence: CDR1 GTSNPN, CDR2 SVGIG (reference sequence). The CDR3 protein is CAWKTSSETQYF. The CDR3 nucleotides are TGTGCCTGGAAGACTAGCAGCGAGACCCAGTACTTC. The entire variable domain, with the rest obtained from reference TRBV30 and TRBJ2-5, is as follows: SQTIHQWPATLVQPVGSPLSLECTVEGTSNPNLYWYRQAAGRGLQLLFYSVGIGQISSEVPQNLSASRPQDRQFILSSKKLLLSDSGFYLCAWKTSSETQYFGPGTRLLVL.

This clone was observed a few times. J is TRBJ1-5 and V is TRBV6-2 or TRBV6-3; D remains ambiguous. The CDR3 is 16 amino acids. Trimming took 0 bases from V and 4 from J, leaving 13 bases between them. Germline V lookup: CDR1 MNHEY, CDR2 SVGEGT. The CDR3 is CASSYSVVVKNQPQHF. The CDR3 DNA sequence: TGTGCCAGCAGTTACTCGGTAGTAGTTAAAAATCAGCCCCAGCATTTT.

This chain uses TRBV21-1 with TRBJ2-1; TRBD2 is the table's D call, not checked against the DNA. TRBV21-1 is shown as a pseudogene. The CDR3 loop spans 15 amino acids. CDR3 residues: CASSKISLSYNEQFF. The CDR3 bases are TGTGCCAGCAGCAAAATATCCCTTTCTTACAATGAGCAGTTCTTC.

The V and J genes are TRBV6-5 and TRBJ1-4; D not certain. Germline V gene sequence: CDR1 MNHEY, CDR2 SVGAGI. The V end lost 0 bases, the J end lost 8 bases, and 7 bases lay between the germline ends. CDR3 length equals 13 residues. The CDR3 region is CASSYSLREKLFF. In nucleotides, the CDR3 is TGTGCCAGCAGTTACTCGCTGAGGGAAAAACTGTTTTTT.

This sequence joins TRBV7-2 and TRBJ2-1; perhaps TRBD2 as D (6 bases). CDR3 size: 14 residues. Germline-derived CDR1 and CDR2 are SGHTA and FQGNSA. Trimming removed 3 bases from V and 10 bases from J, with 16 bases in between. The CDR3 here is CASSFRGFDTEQFF. CDR3 DNA sequence: TGTGCCAGCAGCTTTCGGGGGTTCGATACGGAGCAGTTCTTC.

This clone occurred a few times. The genes are TRBV5-1 and TRBJ2-7; a possible D gene is TRBD1 (7 bases). This CDR3 has 14 amino acids. Germline values: CDR1 SGHRS, CDR2 YFSETQ. V was cut by 4 bases and J by 2 bases, with 13 bases left in between. This CDR3 is CASSGGTVPYEQYF. The CDR3 DNA is TGCGCCAGCAGCGGGGGGACAGTCCCCTACGAGCAGTACTTC.

The V call is TRBV28, the J call TRBJ1-3, with 9 bases fitting TRBD1. CDR3 length equals 23 residues. The ends lost 5 bases at V and 4 bases at J; junction bases unmatched: 30. CDR1 MDHEN and CDR2 SYDVKM come from the germline V gene. In DNA form, the CDR3 reads TGTGCCAGCAGTCCCCTGTTCGGAGCTGTAACATTGTGGGGACAGGGTTTCGGAAACACCATATATTTT. The encoded protein is CASSPLFGAVTLWGQGFGNTIYF.

The V call is TRBV12-3 or TRBV12-4, the J call TRBJ1-1; no firm D call. The germline V and J ends were trimmed by 2 bases and 8 bases, with 12 bases remaining between them. CDR3 length: 13 amino acids. CDR3: CASSLNPTTEAFF. The CDR3 DNA reads TGTGCCAGCAGTTTAAACCCGACAACCGAAGCTTTCTTT.

V gene TRBV6-2 or TRBV6-3 combines with J gene TRBJ2-2, with 8 bases fitting TRBD1. CDR3 length: 16 amino acids. The junction had 11 bases not matched to a gene; V was cut back by 6 bases and J by 5 bases. Germline loops: CDR1 MNHEY, CDR2 SVGEGT. In nucleotides, the CDR3 is TGTGCCAGCAGCCCCCGGACAGGGCCGGGAACCGGGGAGCTGTTTTTT. This codes for CASSPRTGPGTGELFF.

J is TRBJ2-2 and V is TRBV27; 10 bases map to TRBD1. V shed 3 bases and J 7 bases; nucleotides not matched to a gene: 11. The CDR3 extends over 17 amino acids. Germline CDR1 is MNHEY and CDR2 is SMNVEV (reference sequence). The CDR3 loop reads CASSFPGDRGSVGELFF. Here the CDR3 DNA reads TGTGCCAGCAGTTTCCCGGGGGACAGGGGCTCTGTCGGGGAGCTGTTTTTT.

The rearrangement links TRBV6-5 to TRBJ2-7, with D unclear. The germline gives CDR1 MNHEY, CDR2 SVGAGI. Deletions cut 2 bases from V and 3 bases from J, with 17 bases between. The CDR3 consists of 16 residues. The CDR3 here is CASSYPLSQYYYEQYF. Here the CDR3 DNA reads TGTGCCAGCAGTTACCCCCTTTCACAGTATTACTACGAGCAGTACTTC.

V gene TRBV4-1 combines with J gene TRBJ1-1, with D possibly TRBD1 on 6 matching bases. Germline V gene data show CDR1 as MGHRA and CDR2 as YSYEKL. The CDR3 sequence is 16 residues long. Trimming cost V 2 bases and J 1 base, with 14 bases left between them. The DNA for the CDR3 is TGCGCCAGCAGCCAACCCTATGTGGGACAGAACACTGAAGCTTTCTTT. Translated, it gives CASSQPYVGQNTEAFF.

The CDR3 loop reads CASSSQSGTMTQYF. CDR3 DNA sequence: TGTGCCAGCAGTTCCCAAAGCGGGACTATGACCCAGTACTTC. The chain joins TRBV7-2 to TRBJ2-5; 7 positions agree with TRBD2. The CDR3 has 14 amino acids. Trimming removed 6 bases from V and 7 bases from J; junction bases left unmatched: 11. Germline CDR1 SGHTA, CDR2 FQGNSA.

The DNA for the CDR3 is TGTGCCAGCAGCGTTAGATCTAGCGGGGGGCGGAACACCGGGGAGCTGTTTTTT. Translation: CASSVRSSGGRNTGELFF. The chain joins TRBV9 to TRBJ2-2; 11 bases are a match to TRBD2. This CDR3 contains 18 residues. V lost 2 bases and J lost 1; bases outside the gene matches: 7. Germline V gene lookup returns CDR1 SGDLS and CDR2 YYNGEE.